This T cell receptor (beta chain) is from a study of shared clonotypes between healthy human individuals. The CDR3 is made up of 17 amino acids. From germline, CDR1 is SGHNT and CDR2 YYREEE (reference sequence). V shed 0 bases, J shed 3 bases, and the junction held 11 bases outside the gene matches. On this clone itself: Its antigen is not known.

Study-level findings and limits: Investigators expected sequencing depth to affect clonotype sharing among donors.

A roughly 220 ng quantity of DNA, about 30,000 T cell genomes, went into the sorted-subset replicate PCRs. Methods used by the authors: ImmunoSEQ junction-only sequences lacked quality scores, so their filtering differed. Method: immunoSEQ multiplex PCR; TCRdb's copy keeps in-frame clones and lacks some. V and J calls plus clone size are reproduced from that table; the DNA served to infer D and trimming. The sample contains about 2.4 million clones, 80% to 95% of which appear only once. Both subsets, CD45RA+ naive and CD45RA-negative memory, were split from the CD4+ cells. Sequencing used naive CD4+ T cells from PBMCs. Stated subset: CD45RA+ positively selected. This chain uses TRBV5-4 with TRBJ2-7; 8 bases are a match to TRBD2. This TCR was recovered from a man in his late teens or twenties in good health. Some clones in this sample may be carry-over from other donors' samples. CDR3 region: CASSLGPRPGGIYEQYF. Written as DNA, the CDR3 is TGTGCCAGCAGCTTGGGGCCCCGGCCGGGGGGGATCTACGAGCAGTACTTC.